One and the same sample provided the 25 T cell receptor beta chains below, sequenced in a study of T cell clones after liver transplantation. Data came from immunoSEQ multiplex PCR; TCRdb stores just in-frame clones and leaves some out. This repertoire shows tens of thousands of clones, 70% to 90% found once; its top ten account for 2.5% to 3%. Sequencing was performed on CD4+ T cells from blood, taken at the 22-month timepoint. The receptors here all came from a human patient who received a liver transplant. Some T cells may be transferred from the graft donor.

Here the CDR3 DNA reads TGTGCCAGCAGCCAACTCCCCGGGGACACCATATATTTT. Its protein is CASSQLPGDTIYF. This sequence joins TRBV14 and TRBJ1-3; no definite D call. The length of the CDR3 is 13 residues. Trimming took 2 bases from V and 8 from J, leaving 10 bases between them. Germline CDR1 is SGHDN and CDR2 is FVKESK.

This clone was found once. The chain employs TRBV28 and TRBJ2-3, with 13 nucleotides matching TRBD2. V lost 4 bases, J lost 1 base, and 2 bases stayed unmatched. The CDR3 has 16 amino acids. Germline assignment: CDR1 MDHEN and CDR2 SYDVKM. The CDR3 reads CASSSGLAGGTDTQYF. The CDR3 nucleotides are TGTGCCAGCAGTTCTGGACTAGCGGGGGGCACAGATACGCAGTATTTT.

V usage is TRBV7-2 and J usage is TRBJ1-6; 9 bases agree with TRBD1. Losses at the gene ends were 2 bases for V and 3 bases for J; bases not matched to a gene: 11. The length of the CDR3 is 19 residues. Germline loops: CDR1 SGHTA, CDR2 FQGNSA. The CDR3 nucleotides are TGTGCCAGCAGCTTAAGAGGCACAACAGGGGGCGTCTATAATTCACCCCTCCACTTT. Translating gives CASSLRGTTGGVYNSPLHF. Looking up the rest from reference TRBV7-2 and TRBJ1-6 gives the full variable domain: GAGVSQSPSNKVTEKGKDVELRCDPISGHTALYWYRQSLGQGLEFLIYFQGNSAPDKSGLPSDRFSAERTGGSVSTLTIQRTQQEDSAVYLCASSLRGTTGGVYNSPLHFGNGTRLTVT.

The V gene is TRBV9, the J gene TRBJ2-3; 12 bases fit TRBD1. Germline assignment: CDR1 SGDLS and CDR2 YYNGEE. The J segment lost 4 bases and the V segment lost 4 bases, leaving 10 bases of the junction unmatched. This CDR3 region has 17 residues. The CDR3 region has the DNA TGTGCCAGCAGCATAGCTGGGACAGGGGGCGTATCAGATACGCAGTATTTT. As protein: CASSIAGTGGVSDTQYF.

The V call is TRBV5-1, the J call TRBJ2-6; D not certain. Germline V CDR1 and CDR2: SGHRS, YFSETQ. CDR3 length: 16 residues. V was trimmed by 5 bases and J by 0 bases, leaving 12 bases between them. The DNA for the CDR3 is TGCGCCAGCAGGGGTCTCTACGACTCTGGGGCCAACGTCCTGACTTTC. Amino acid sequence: CASRGLYDSGANVLTF.

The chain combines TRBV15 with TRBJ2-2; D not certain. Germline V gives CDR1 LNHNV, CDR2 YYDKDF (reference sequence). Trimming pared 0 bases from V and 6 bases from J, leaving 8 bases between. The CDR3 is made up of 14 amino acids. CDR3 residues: CATSRDEYAGELFF. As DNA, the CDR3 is TGTGCCACCAGCAGAGACGAGTACGCCGGGGAGCTGTTTTTT.

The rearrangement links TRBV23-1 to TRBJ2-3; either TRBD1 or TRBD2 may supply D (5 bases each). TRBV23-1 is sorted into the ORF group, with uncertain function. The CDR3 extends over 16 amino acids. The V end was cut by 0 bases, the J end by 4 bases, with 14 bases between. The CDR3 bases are TGCGCCAGCAGTCAATCGATCGAGGGGTGGGCAGATACGCAGTATTTT. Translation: CASSQSIEGWADTQYF.

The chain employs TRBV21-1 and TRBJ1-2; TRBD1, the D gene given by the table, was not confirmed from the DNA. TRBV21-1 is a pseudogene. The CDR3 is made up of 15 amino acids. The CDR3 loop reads CASSKDVQGHYGYTF. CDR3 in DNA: TGTGCCAGCAGCAAAGATGTCCAGGGGCACTATGGCTACACCTTC.

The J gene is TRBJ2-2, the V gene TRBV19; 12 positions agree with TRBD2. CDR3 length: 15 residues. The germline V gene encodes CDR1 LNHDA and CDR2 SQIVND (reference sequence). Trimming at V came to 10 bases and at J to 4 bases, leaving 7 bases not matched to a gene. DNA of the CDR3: TGTGCCACGCAGACTAGCGGGAGAGCCACCGGGGAGCTGTTTTTT. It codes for CATQTSGRATGELFF.

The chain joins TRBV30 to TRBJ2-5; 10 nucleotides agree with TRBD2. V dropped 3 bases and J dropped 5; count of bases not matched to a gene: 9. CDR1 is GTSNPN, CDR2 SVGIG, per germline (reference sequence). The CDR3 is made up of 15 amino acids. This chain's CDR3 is CAWSGEAGGPETQYF. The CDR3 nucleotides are TGTGCCTGGAGCGGTGAAGCGGGAGGGCCGGAGACCCAGTACTTC.

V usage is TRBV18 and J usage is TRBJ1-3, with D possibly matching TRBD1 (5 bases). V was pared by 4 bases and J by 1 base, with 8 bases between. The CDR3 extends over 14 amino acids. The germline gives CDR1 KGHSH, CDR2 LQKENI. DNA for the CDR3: TGTGCCAGCTCACTCGGGGGTTCTGGAAACACCATATATTTT. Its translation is CASSLGGSGNTIYF.

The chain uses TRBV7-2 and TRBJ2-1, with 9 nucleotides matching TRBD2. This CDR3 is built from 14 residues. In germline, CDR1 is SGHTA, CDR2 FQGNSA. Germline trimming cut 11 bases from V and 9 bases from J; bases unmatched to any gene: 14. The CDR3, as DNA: TGTGCCTCCGCGGGGGGGCCAATGGAAGTTGAGCAGTTCTTC. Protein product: CASAGGPMEVEQFF.

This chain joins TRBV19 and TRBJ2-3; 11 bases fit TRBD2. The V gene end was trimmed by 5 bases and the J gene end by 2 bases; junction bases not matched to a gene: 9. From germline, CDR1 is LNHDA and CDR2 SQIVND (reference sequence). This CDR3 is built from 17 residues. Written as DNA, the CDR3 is TGTGCCAGTAGTTTGTCCACTAGCGGGGGACTCACAGATACGCAGTATTTT. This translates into CASSLSTSGGLTDTQYF.

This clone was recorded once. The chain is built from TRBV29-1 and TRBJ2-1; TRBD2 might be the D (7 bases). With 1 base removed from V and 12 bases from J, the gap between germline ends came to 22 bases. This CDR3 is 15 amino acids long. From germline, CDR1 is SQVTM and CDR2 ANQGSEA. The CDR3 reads CSVEARGVIRGGQFF. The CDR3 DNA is TGCAGCGTTGAAGCCAGGGGTGTCATACGCGGGGGGCAGTTCTTC.

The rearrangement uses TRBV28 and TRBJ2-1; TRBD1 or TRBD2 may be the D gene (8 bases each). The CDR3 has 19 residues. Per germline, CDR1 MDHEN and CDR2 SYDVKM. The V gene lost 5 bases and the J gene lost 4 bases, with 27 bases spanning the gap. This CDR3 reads CASSQYSISGTGGYNEQFF. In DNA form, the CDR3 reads TGTGCCAGCAGTCAATACTCCATTAGCGGGACAGGCGGTTACAATGAGCAGTTCTTC.

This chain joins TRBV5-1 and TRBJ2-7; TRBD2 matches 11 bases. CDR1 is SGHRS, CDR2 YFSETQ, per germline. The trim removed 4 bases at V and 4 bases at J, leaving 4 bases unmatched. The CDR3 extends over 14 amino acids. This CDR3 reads CASSPTSGSYEQYF. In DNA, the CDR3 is TGCGCCAGCAGCCCTACTAGCGGGAGTTACGAGCAGTACTTC.

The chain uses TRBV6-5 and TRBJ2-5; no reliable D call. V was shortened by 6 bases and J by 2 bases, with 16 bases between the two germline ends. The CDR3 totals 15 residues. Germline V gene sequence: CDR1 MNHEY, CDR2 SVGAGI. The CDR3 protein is CASSTISLGQETQYF. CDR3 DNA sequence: TGTGCCAGCAGCACAATCTCACTTGGACAAGAGACCCAGTACTTC.

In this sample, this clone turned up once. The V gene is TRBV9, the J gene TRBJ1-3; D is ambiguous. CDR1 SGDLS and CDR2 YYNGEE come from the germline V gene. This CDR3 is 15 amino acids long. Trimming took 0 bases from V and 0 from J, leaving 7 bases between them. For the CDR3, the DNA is TGTGCCAGCAGCGTAGAGGGCACCTCTGGAAACACCATATATTTT. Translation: CASSVEGTSGNTIYF. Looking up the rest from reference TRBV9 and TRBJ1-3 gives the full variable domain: DSGVTQTPKHLITATGQRVTLRCSPRSGDLSVYWYQQSLDQGLQFLIQYYNGEERAKGNILERFSAQQFPDLHSELNLSSLELGDSALYFCASSVEGTSGNTIYFGEGSWLTVV.

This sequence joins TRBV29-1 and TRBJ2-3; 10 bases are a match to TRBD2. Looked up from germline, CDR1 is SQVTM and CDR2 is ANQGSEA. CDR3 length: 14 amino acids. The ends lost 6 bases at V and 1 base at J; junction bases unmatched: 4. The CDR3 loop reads CSVLAGGGTDTQYF. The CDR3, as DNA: TGCAGCGTCTTAGCGGGGGGAGGCACAGATACGCAGTATTTT.

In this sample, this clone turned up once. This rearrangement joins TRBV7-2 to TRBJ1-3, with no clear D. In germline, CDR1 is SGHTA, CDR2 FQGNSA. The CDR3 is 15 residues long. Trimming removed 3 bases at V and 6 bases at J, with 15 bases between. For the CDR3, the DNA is TGTGCCAGCAGCTTGATGGGAAAGGCCGAAAACACCATATATTTT. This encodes CASSLMGKAENTIYF.

The CDR3: CASSLGVGPQHF. Written as DNA, the CDR3 is TGTGCCAGCAGCTTGGGGGTAGGGCCCCAGCATTTT. V and J are TRBV5-6 and TRBJ1-5; D unresolved. The CDR3 runs to 12 residues. CDR1 is SGHDT, CDR2 YYEEEE, per germline. The V end lost 0 bases, the J end lost 9 bases, and 7 bases lay between the germline ends.

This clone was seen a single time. In nucleotides, the CDR3 is TGTGCCAGCAGCTTCCGGGGGACCCAGTACTTC. Translating gives CASSFRGTQYF. This rearrangement joins TRBV7-3 to TRBJ2-5; a possible D gene is TRBD2 (5 bases). Trimming cost V 3 bases and J 7 bases, with 6 bases left between them. The CDR3 has 11 amino acids. In germline, CDR1 is SGHTA, CDR2 FQGTGA.

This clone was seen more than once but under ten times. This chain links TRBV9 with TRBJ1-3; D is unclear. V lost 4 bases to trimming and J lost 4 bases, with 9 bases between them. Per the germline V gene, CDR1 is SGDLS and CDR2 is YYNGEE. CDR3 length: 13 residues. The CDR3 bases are TGTGCCAGCAGCTCCCCCCCGGGAAACACCATATATTTT. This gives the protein CASSSPPGNTIYF.

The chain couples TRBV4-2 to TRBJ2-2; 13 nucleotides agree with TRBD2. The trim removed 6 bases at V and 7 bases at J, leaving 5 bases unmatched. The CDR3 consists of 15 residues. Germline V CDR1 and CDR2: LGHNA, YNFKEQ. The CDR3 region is CASRGTSGTSGELFF. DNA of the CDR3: TGTGCCAGCAGGGGGACTAGCGGGACTAGCGGGGAGCTGTTTTTT.

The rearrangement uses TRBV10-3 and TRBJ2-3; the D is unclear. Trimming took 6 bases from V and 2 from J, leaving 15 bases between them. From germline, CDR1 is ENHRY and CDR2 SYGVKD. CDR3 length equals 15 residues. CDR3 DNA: TGTGCCATCAGACAGAGCGAGTTCTCCACAGATACGCAGTATTTT. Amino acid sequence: CAIRQSEFSTDTQYF.